The 22 T cell receptor beta chains below come from one sample, sequenced in a study of blood T cell repertoires in COVID-19. Clones were read by immunoSEQ multiplex PCR, and TCRdb kept only the in-frame ones, dropping some. The sample shows 60,000 to 70,000 clones, around 90% of them seen only once. The sequenced material came from peripheral blood. These receptor sequences come from a woman in her sixties or seventies with COVID-19, enrolled during active disease.

The chain joins TRBV7-2 to TRBJ2-1, with D possibly being TRBD2 (7 bases). Germline CDR1 and CDR2: SGHTA and FQGNSA. The CDR3 is 14 amino acids. The V end lost 3 bases, the J end lost 8 bases, and 14 bases lay between the germline ends. The CDR3 region has the DNA TGTGCCAGCAGCTTGAACGGCGGGGGCTATGAGCAGTTCTTC. This codes for CASSLNGGGYEQFF.

The genes are TRBV10-1 and TRBJ1-2, with TRBD1 matching over 7 bases. This CDR3 spans 18 amino acids. Unmatched junction bases numbered 17, after V lost 0 bases and J lost 7 bases. Per the germline V gene, CDR1 is WNHNN and CDR2 is SYGVQD (reference sequence). CDR3 bases: TGCGCCAGCAGTGAGTCGAAAACTGGAAGGAGGGGGCGGTTTGGCTACACCTTC. It codes for CASSESKTGRRGRFGYTF.

The chain carries TRBV11-2 and TRBJ1-1; unclear D gene. Trimming left V 2 bases short and J 6 bases short, with 7 bases between. The CDR3 length is 12 residues. Germline V gene data show CDR1 as SGHAT and CDR2 as FQNNGV. The CDR3, as DNA: TGTGCCAGCAGCTTATGGGAGCCTGAAGCTTTCTTT. This codes for CASSLWEPEAFF. The variable domain in full, completed from reference TRBV11-2 and TRBJ1-1, reads EAGVAQSPRYKIIEKRQSVAFWCNPISGHATLYWYQQILGQGPKLLIQFQNNGVVDDSQLPKDRFSAERLKGVDSTLKIQPAKLEDSAVYLCASSLWEPEAFFGQGTRLTVV.

V gene TRBV5-4 combines with J gene TRBJ1-2; tentatively, D is TRBD1 (6 bases). CDR1 is SGHNT and CDR2 is YYREEE in the germline V gene (reference sequence). V lost 4 bases and J 6 bases, leaving 13 bases between the germline ends. The CDR3 is 13 residues long. This CDR3 is CASSLQGVDGYTF. CDR3 nucleotides: TGTGCCAGCAGCCTACAGGGAGTTGATGGCTACACCTTC.

The chain recombines TRBV28 with TRBJ2-2; D perhaps matches TRBD2 (6 bases). V was cut by 9 bases and J by 4 bases, with 12 bases left in between. The germline gives CDR1 MDHEN, CDR2 SYDVKM. This CDR3 comprises 13 residues. For the CDR3, the DNA is TGTGCCAGTGAACTAGCAAGCACCGGGGAGCTGTTTTTT. This translates into CASELASTGELFF.

V is TRBV30 and J is TRBJ2-7; the match to TRBD1 covers 10 bases. The trim removed 5 bases at V and 3 bases at J, leaving 7 bases unmatched. This CDR3 has 14 amino acids. Germline loops: CDR1 GTSNPN, CDR2 SVGIG (reference sequence). The CDR3 is CAWGPTGGFYEQYF. The DNA of the CDR3 is TGTGCCTGGGGACCGACAGGGGGCTTCTACGAGCAGTACTTC.

The V call is TRBV2, the J call TRBJ2-5; 9 bases align to TRBD1. Trimming cost V 6 bases and J 5 bases; bases outside gene matches: 10. Germline-derived CDR1 and CDR2 are SNHLY and FYNNEI. The CDR3 spans 15 residues. The CDR3 is CASSEGQGDRETQYF. The CDR3 nucleotides read TGTGCCAGCAGCGAGGGACAGGGTGATCGGGAGACCCAGTACTTC.

The chain has TRBV11-2 and TRBJ2-1, with 9 bases aligning to TRBD2. This CDR3 region has 14 residues. J lost 8 bases, V lost 5 bases, and 7 bases had no gene match. Germline CDR1 is SGHAT and CDR2 is FQNNGV. In DNA, the CDR3 is TGTGCCAGCAGCGCACCGGGACTAGCATATGAGCAGTTCTTC. Translated: CASSAPGLAYEQFF.

V and J are TRBV4-3 and TRBJ2-5; D may be TRBD2 (5 bases). Germline CDR1 reads LGHNA; CDR2 reads YSLEER. The V end was cut by 0 bases, the J end by 2 bases, with 13 bases between. The CDR3 has 16 amino acids. CDR3 protein: CASSQDLQSGQETQYF. CDR3 DNA sequence: TGCGCCAGCAGCCAAGATCTGCAGAGCGGACAAGAGACCCAGTACTTC.

The CDR3, as DNA: TGTGCCATCAGTGAGTCGGCCAGGGGAAGGGGGTCACCCCTCCACTTT. It codes for CAISESARGRGSPLHF. The gene calls are TRBV10-3 and TRBJ1-6, with D maybe TRBD1 (6 bases). The germline gives CDR1 ENHRY, CDR2 SYGVKD. V was shortened by 0 bases and J by 10 bases, with 16 bases between the two germline ends. The CDR3 sequence is 16 residues long.

V is TRBV5-4 and J is TRBJ1-3; no reliable D call. V lost 0 bases and J 1 base, leaving 5 bases between the germline ends. Per germline, CDR1 SGHNT and CDR2 YYREEE (reference sequence). This CDR3 comprises 14 residues. CDR3 DNA: TGTGCCAGCAGCTTGGGAGGGTCTGGAAACACCATATATTTT. Protein sequence: CASSLGGSGNTIYF.

The sample holds one count of this clone. This chain uses TRBV28 with TRBJ2-5; a possible D gene is TRBD1 (6 bases). Per germline, CDR1 MDHEN and CDR2 SYDVKM. The CDR3 sequence is 15 residues long. The V gene lost 4 bases and the J gene lost 5 bases, with 17 bases spanning the gap. CDR3 sequence: CASSSTGTVRETQYF. DNA of the CDR3: TGTGCCAGCAGTTCAACAGGGACCGTCCGCGAGACCCAGTACTTC.

The rearrangement joins TRBV4-3 to TRBJ2-1; 11 bases are shared with TRBD2. Losses at the gene ends were 1 base for V and 7 bases for J; bases not matched to a gene: 6. The germline gives CDR1 LGHNA, CDR2 YSLEER. The CDR3 spans 16 residues. In nucleotides, the CDR3 is TGCGCCAGCAGCCAAGGAGTGACTAGCGGGAAAAATGAGCAGTTCTTC. This encodes CASSQGVTSGKNEQFF.

The V call is TRBV6-5, the J call TRBJ1-2; 8 bases agree with TRBD1. The CDR3 length is 14 residues. The germline gives CDR1 MNHEY, CDR2 SVGAGI. The V gene end was trimmed by 5 bases and the J gene end by 10 bases; junction bases not matched to a gene: 12. The CDR3, as DNA: TGTGCCAGCAGTAGCGGACAGGGAGATATGGACTACACCTTC. It yields the protein CASSSGQGDMDYTF.

V usage is TRBV10-3 and J usage is TRBJ2-2; D is undetermined. The CDR3 sequence is 14 residues long. Trimming cost V 7 bases and J 2 bases, with 11 bases left between them. Looked up from germline, CDR1 is ENHRY and CDR2 is SYGVKD. The CDR3 sequence is CAITASVNTGELFF. CDR3 DNA sequence: TGTGCCATCACCGCTTCAGTTAACACCGGGGAGCTGTTTTTT.

The genes are TRBV7-9 and TRBJ2-7; 8 bases align to TRBD1. The CDR3 runs to 14 residues. From germline, CDR1 is SEHNR and CDR2 FQNEAQ (reference sequence). J gave up 2 bases and V 5 bases, and 5 bases lay outside the gene matches. CDR3 protein: CASSGRGLTYEQYF. CDR3 bases: TGTGCCAGCAGCGGCAGGGGGCTGACCTACGAGCAGTACTTC.

This sequence joins TRBV14 and TRBJ1-1; D is perhaps TRBD1 (5 bases). The germline V gene encodes CDR1 SGHDN and CDR2 FVKESK. The V and J ends lost 2 bases and 4 bases respectively, with 20 bases between them. The CDR3 runs 17 residues. In DNA form, the CDR3 reads TGTGCCAGCAGCCAACTCAGGGTTAAAGGTCTAGGCACTGAAGCTTTCTTT. It is translated as CASSQLRVKGLGTEAFF.

The chain combines TRBV5-8 with TRBJ2-1; tentative D call: TRBD2 (5 bases). V was clipped by 4 bases and J by 7 bases, with 21 bases between them. From germline, CDR1 is SGHTS and CDR2 YDEGEE. The CDR3 is made up of 16 amino acids. The CDR3 reads CASSPGFFNSVNEQFF. The DNA of the CDR3 is TGTGCCAGCAGCCCGGGTTTCTTTAATAGCGTTAATGAGCAGTTCTTC.

This chain joins TRBV6-6 and TRBJ1-2, with D unresolved. The germline CDR1 and CDR2 sequences are MNHNY and SVGAGI (reference sequence). The CDR3 totals 13 residues. V was shortened by 6 bases and J by 3 bases, with 11 bases between the two germline ends. The CDR3 reads CASRGGSYYGYTF. The CDR3, as DNA: TGTGCCAGCAGGGGAGGGAGCTACTATGGCTACACCTTC.

This chain connects TRBV12-3 or TRBV12-4 to TRBJ2-7; perhaps TRBD1 as D (5 bases). The CDR3 has 12 residues. V lost 9 bases, J lost 4 bases, and 13 bases lay in between. CDR3 sequence (DNA): TGTGCCAGTGCAGGGTCCGGTTACGAGCAGTACTTC. Its translation is CASAGSGYEQYF.

J is TRBJ1-6 and V is TRBV6-5, with 7 bases fitting TRBD1. The germline CDR1 and CDR2 sequences are MNHEY and SVGAGI. V dropped 6 bases and J dropped 10; count of bases not matched to a gene: 9. The length of the CDR3 is 14 residues. The CDR3 DNA reads TGTGCCAGCAGATCGGGACAGTCCCAATCACCCCTCCACTTT. It specifies CASRSGQSQSPLHF.

This sequence joins TRBV27 and TRBJ2-7, with 8 bases that match TRBD1. J lost 9 bases, V lost 4 bases, and 11 bases had no gene match. The CDR3 extends over 14 amino acids. Germline-derived CDR1 and CDR2 are MNHEY and SMNVEV (reference sequence). In DNA form, the CDR3 reads TGTGCCAGCAGTTCGATCCCCCCCAGGGGGCGGCAGTACTTC. It specifies CASSSIPPRGRQYF.